The clone carrying this T cell receptor beta chain was detected a few times. Its antigen is not known. The CDR3 is made up of 15 amino acids. Germline lookup yields CDR1 SGHTA and CDR2 FQGNSA. Trimming pared 6 bases from V and 0 bases from J, leaving 12 bases between. MiXCR, run by TCRdb on the RT-PCR reads, gives a single entry per CDR3 protein. There are about 530,000 distinct CDR3 sequences in the sample; approximately 10% occur only once, and about 9.4% lies in the top ten. The entry originates in a study of response to subunit inactivated influenza vaccine. Findings and caveats of the study: The authors proposed limited new T cell recruitment per seasonal influenza vaccination.

This TCR derives from a man over 45 who received an inactivated influenza vaccine. The starting material was PBMCs from blood, obtained on the day of vaccination. The gene calls are TRBV7-2 and TRBJ1-5; weak D call: TRBD1 (6 bases). The CDR3 reads CASSLQGNSNQPQHF. Written as DNA, the CDR3 is TGTGCCAGCAGTTTACAGGGTAATAGCAATCAGCCCCAGCATTTT.